The T cell receptor (beta chain) described here comes from a study of spatial heterogeneity in lung cancer. About the research overall: TCR and UMI combinations that were unique each appeared, on average, more than ten times in raw reads.

Sample time point: sample taken at primary tumor resection. Extraction of whole RNA from tumor, nontumor lung or frozen PBMC preceded unsorted sequencing. From the 5' RACE reads, TCRdb called clonotypes with MiXCR, one entry per CDR3 protein. The sample includes some 21,000 distinct CDR3 sequences, roughly 3% of them seen just once. There are 14 residues in the CDR3. Germline V gene lookup returns CDR1 SGHAT and CDR2 FQNNGV. Germline trimming cut 5 bases from V and 5 bases from J; bases unmatched to any gene: 8. This clonotype showed up many times. The sequence was collected from a female donor with early-stage non-small cell lung cancer. The chain joins TRBV11-2 to TRBJ2-7; TRBD1 agrees at 8 bases. The source was PBMCs, collected at surgery. The DNA of the CDR3 is TGTGCCAGCAGCCTCAGGGGGCGGTCTGACGAGCAGTACTTC. Its protein product is CASSLRGRSDEQYF.